These T cell receptor beta chains were read from a single sample in a study of CD8 T cells in ankylosing spondylitis. TCRdb processed the 5' RACE reads anew with MiXCR; each CDR3 protein has one entry. The sample includes 150,000 or so distinct CDR3 sequences, around 8.9% of them seen just once. The source material was blood, either unsorted or a sorted T cell fraction (not recorded which). The receptors originated from a female donor with ankylosing spondylitis or in good health (not recorded which). Both conserved end residues are trimmed from each CDR3. Fields, in order: V gene, CDR3 protein.

TRBV12-3/TRBV12-4 | ASSWTDNEQF
TRBV15 | ATSISSGELF
TRBV19 | ASSIYGSTDTQY
TRBV9 | ASSVEGGQNNEQF
TRBV5-1 | ASSLAWTGGWEETQY
TRBV28 | ASREQGGYNEQF
TRBV5-4 | ASSLWTSHEQY
TRBV11-2 | ASSETSNEQF
TRBV12-3/TRBV12-4 | ASSTPILVLY
TRBV6-1 | ARGLPGQGYTYEQY
TRBV20-1 | SASHRDEQY
TRBV30 | AWSQGQGNQPQH
TRBV11-2 | ASSSPGAYEQY